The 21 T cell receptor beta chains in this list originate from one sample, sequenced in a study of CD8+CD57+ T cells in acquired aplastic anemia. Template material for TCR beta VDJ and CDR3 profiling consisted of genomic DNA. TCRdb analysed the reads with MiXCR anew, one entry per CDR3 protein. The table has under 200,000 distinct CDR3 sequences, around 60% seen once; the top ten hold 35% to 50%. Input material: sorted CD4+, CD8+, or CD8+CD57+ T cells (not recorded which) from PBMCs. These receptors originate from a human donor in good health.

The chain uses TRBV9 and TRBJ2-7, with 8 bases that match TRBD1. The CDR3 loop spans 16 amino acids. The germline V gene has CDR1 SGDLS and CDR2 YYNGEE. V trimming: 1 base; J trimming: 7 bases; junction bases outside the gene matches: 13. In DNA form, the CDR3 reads TGTGCCAGCAGCGTATCTGGGGACAGGTCGGTCGGGGAGCAGTACTTC. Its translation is CASSVSGDRSVGEQYF.

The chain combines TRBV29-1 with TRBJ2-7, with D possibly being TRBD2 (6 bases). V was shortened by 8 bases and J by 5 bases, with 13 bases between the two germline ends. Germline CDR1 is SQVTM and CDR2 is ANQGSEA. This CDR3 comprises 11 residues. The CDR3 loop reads CSIRDLDEQYF. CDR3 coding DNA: TGCAGCATTAGGGACTTAGACGAGCAGTACTTC.

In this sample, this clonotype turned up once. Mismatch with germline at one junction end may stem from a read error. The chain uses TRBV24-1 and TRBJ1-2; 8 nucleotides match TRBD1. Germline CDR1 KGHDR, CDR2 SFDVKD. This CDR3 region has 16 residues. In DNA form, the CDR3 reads TGTGCCAGCAGTGAAAGGGGAGACAGGGGCGGCTATGGCTACACCTTC. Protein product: CASSERGDRGGYGYTF.

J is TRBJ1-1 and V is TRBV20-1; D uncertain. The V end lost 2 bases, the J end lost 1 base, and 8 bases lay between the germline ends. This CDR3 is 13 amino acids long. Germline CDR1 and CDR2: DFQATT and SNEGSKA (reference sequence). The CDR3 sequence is CSARPPANTEAFF. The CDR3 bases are TGCAGTGCTAGACCCCCCGCGAACACTGAAGCTTTCTTT.

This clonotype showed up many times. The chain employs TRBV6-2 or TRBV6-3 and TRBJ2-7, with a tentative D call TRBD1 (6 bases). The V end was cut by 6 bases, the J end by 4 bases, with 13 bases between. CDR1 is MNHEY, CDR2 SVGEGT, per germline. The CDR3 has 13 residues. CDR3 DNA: TGTGCCAGCAGCCCCACAGGGTCTTACGAGCAGTACTTC. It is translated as CASSPTGSYEQYF.

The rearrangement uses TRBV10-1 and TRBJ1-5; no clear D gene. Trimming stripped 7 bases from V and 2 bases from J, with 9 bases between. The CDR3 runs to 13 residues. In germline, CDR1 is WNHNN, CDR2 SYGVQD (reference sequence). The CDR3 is CASTPEGNQPQHF. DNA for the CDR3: TGCGCCAGCACTCCCGAGGGCAATCAGCCCCAGCATTTT.

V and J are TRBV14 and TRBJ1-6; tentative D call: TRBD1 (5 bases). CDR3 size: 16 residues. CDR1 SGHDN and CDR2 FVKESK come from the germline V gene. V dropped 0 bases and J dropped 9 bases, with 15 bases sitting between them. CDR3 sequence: CASSQDLGAVGSPLHF. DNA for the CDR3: TGTGCCAGCAGCCAAGATCTAGGGGCGGTAGGTTCACCCCTCCACTTT.

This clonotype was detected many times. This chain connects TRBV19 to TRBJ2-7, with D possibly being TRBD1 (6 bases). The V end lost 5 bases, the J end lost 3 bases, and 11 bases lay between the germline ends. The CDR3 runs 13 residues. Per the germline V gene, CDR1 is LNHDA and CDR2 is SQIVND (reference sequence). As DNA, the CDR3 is TGTGCCAGTAGTGTAACAGGGAACTACGAGCAGTACTTC. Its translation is CASSVTGNYEQYF.

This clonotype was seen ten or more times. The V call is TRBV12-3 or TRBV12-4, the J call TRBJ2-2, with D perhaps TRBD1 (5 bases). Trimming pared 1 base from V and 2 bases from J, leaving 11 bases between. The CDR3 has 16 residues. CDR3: CASSLEFQGNTGELFF. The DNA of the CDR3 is TGTGCCAGCAGTTTAGAGTTCCAGGGTAACACCGGGGAGCTGTTTTTT.

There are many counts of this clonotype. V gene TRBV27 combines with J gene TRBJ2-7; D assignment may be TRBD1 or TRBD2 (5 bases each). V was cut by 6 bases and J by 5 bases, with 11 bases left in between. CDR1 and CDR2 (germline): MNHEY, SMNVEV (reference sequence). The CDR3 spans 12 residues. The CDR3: CASRTGTHEQYF. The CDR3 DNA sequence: TGTGCCAGCAGGACTGGGACCCACGAGCAGTACTTC.

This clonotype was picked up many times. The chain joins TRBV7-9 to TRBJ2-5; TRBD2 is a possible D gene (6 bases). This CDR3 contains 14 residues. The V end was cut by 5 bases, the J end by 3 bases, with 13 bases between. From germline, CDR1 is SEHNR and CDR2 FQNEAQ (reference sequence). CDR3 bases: TGTGCCAGCAGCCCGGGACTGGAAGAAGAGACCCAGTACTTC. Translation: CASSPGLEEETQYF.

The CDR3 DNA reads TGTGCCAGCAGCTTAGGGGCAGGGAGCAATCAGCCCCAGCATTTT. This gives the protein CASSLGAGSNQPQHF. The chain combines TRBV11-2 with TRBJ1-5, with D perhaps TRBD1 (5 bases). The germline gives CDR1 SGHAT, CDR2 FQNNGV. The CDR3 sequence is 15 residues long. Trimming cost V 1 base and J 1 base, with 8 bases left between them.

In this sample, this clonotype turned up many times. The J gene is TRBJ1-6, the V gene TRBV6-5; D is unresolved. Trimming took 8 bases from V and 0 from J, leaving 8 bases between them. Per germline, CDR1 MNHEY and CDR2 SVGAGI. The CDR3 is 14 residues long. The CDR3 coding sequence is TGTGCCAGCTCTTGGACCTCCTATAATTCACCCCTCCACTTT. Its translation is CASSWTSYNSPLHF.

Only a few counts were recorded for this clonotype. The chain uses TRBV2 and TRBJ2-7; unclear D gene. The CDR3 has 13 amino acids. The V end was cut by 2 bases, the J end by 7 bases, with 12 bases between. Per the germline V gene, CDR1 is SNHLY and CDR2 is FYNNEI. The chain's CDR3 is CASSESPPLEQYF. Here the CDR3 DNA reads TGTGCCAGCAGTGAATCTCCCCCCTTGGAGCAGTACTTC.

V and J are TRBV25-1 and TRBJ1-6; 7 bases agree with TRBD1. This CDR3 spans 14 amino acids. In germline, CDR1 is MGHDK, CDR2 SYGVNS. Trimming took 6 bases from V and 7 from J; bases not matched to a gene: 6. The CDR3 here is CASRPQGVNSPLHF. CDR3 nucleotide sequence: TGTGCCAGCAGGCCCCAGGGGGTGAATTCACCCCTCCACTTT.

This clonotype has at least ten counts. In DNA form, the CDR3 reads TGCAGTGCTAGGGGCATTTCAGGGGGCAGGGACGAGCAGTACTTC. Translation gives CSARGISGGRDEQYF. This chain links TRBV20-1 with TRBJ2-7; TRBD1 matches at 8 bases. The CDR3 length is 15 residues. V shed 3 bases and J 5 bases; nucleotides not matched to a gene: 12. In germline, CDR1 is DFQATT, CDR2 SNEGSKA (reference sequence).

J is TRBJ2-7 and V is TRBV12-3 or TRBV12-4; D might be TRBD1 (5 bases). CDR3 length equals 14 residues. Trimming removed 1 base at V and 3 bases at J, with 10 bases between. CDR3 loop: CASSLVSRVYEQYF. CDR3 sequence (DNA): TGTGCCAGCAGTTTAGTATCCAGGGTCTACGAGCAGTACTTC.

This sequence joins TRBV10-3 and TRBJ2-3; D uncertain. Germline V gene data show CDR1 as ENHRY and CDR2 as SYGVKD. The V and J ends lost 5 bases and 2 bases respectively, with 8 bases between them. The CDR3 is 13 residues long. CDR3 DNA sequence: TGTGCCATCAGTCCGGGCCTCACAGATACGCAGTATTTT. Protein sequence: CAISPGLTDTQYF.

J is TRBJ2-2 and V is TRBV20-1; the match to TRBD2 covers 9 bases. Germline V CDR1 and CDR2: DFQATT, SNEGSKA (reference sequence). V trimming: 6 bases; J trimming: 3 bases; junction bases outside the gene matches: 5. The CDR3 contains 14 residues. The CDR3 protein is CSAAGGWHTGELFF. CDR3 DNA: TGCAGTGCGGCGGGGGGGTGGCACACCGGGGAGCTGTTTTTT.

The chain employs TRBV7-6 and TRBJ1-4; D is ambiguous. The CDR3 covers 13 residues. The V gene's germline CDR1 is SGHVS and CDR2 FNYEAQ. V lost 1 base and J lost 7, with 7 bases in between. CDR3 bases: TGTGCCAGCAGCTTAGGTGGGAGTGAAAAACTGTTTTTT. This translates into CASSLGGSEKLFF.

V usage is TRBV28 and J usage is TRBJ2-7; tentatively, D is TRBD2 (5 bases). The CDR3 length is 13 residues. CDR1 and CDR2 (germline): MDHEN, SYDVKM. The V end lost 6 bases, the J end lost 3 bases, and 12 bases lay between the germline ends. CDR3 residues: CASRGSTYYEQYF. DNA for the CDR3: TGTGCCAGCAGGGGGAGTACTTACTACGAGCAGTACTTC.